These 27 T cell receptor beta chains came from one sample sequenced in a study of blood T cell repertoires in COVID-19. Repertoires were generated with immunoSEQ multiplex PCR, while TCRdb's copy carries only in-frame clones and drops some. The sample carries 200,000 to 300,000 clones, roughly 86% recorded once. The sample consisted of peripheral blood. These receptor sequences come from a man at least 80 years old with acute or convalescent COVID-19.

This clone was recorded only once. The rearrangement links TRBV3-1 (or the pseudogene TRBV3-2) to TRBJ1-2, with no clear D. In germline, CDR1 is LGHDT, CDR2 YNNKEL (reference sequence). Trimming pared 1 base from V and 5 bases from J, leaving 5 bases between. CDR3 length equals 12 residues. CDR3 bases: TGTGCCAGCAGCCAAGTACGGTATGGCTACACCTTC. This codes for CASSQVRYGYTF.

V usage is TRBV6-5 and J usage is TRBJ1-5; the D is unclear. Trimming pared 6 bases from V and 0 bases from J, leaving 6 bases between. CDR1 MNHEY and CDR2 SVGAGI come from the germline V gene. The CDR3 spans 13 residues. The chain's CDR3 is CASSASSNQPQHF. DNA of the CDR3: TGTGCCAGCAGCGCCAGTAGCAATCAGCCCCAGCATTTT.

The rearrangement uses TRBV11-2 and TRBJ1-1, with a weak D call TRBD1 (5 bases). Per the germline V gene, CDR1 is SGHAT and CDR2 is FQNNGV. The V gene lost 3 bases and the J gene lost 1 base, with 6 bases spanning the gap. This CDR3 is built from 13 residues. The CDR3 loop reads CASSLGGNTEAFF. DNA of the CDR3: TGTGCCAGCAGCTTGGGGGGGAACACTGAAGCTTTCTTT.

The chain uses TRBV10-3 and TRBJ2-2, with D uncertain. The V and J ends lost 7 bases and 6 bases respectively, with 12 bases between them. Germline V gene data show CDR1 as ENHRY and CDR2 as SYGVKD. The CDR3 sequence is 13 residues long. The CDR3 DNA is TGTGCCATCACGGGTTCGCTAGCCGGGGAGCTGTTTTTT. It specifies CAITGSLAGELFF.

Only one count was recorded for this clone. V and J are TRBV9 and TRBJ2-1; 8 nucleotides agree with TRBD2. The V gene's germline CDR1 is SGDLS and CDR2 YYNGEE. The CDR3 runs 15 residues. After removal of 2 bases from V and 1 base from J, the junction contained 2 bases not matched to a gene. The CDR3 bases are TGTGCCAGCAGCGTCGGGACTAGGTCCTACAATGAGCAGTTCTTC. Its protein product is CASSVGTRSYNEQFF.

This clone occurred once. The rearrangement links TRBV27 to TRBJ1-2, with no clear D. V was cut by 7 bases and J by 0 bases, with 9 bases left in between. This CDR3 comprises 13 residues. Germline CDR1 reads MNHEY; CDR2 reads SMNVEV (reference sequence). DNA of the CDR3: TGTGCCAGCAAATTCGGAGCTAACTATGGCTACACCTTC. It specifies CASKFGANYGYTF.

This clone was recorded a few times. This chain connects TRBV19 to TRBJ2-3; 8 nucleotides line up with TRBD2. J lost 3 bases, V lost 1 base, and 9 bases had no gene match. This CDR3 is 17 amino acids long. The germline V gene encodes CDR1 LNHDA and CDR2 SQIVND (reference sequence). DNA for the CDR3: TGTGCCAGTAGTATAGGGCCCGGGGGGGGCGGAACAGATACGCAGTATTTT. It is translated as CASSIGPGGGGTDTQYF.

Here the CDR3 DNA reads TGTGCCAGCAGCTCGTCGACAGGGGGAAGGCGTGGCTACACCTTC. This translates into CASSSSTGGRRGYTF. The chain combines TRBV7-2 with TRBJ1-2; TRBD1 aligns across 9 bases. This CDR3 is built from 15 residues. Germline CDR1 is SGHTA and CDR2 is FQGNSA. V shed 4 bases, J shed 7 bases, and the junction held 10 bases outside the gene matches.

This chain uses TRBV11-2 with TRBJ1-5, with unresolved D. V was trimmed by 0 bases and J by 7 bases, leaving 7 bases between them. The germline V gene has CDR1 SGHAT and CDR2 FQNNGV. The CDR3 totals 13 residues. The CDR3 sequence: CASSLEAVQPQHF. The CDR3 bases are TGTGCCAGCAGCTTAGAAGCGGTCCAGCCCCAGCATTTT.

The V and J genes are TRBV27 and TRBJ2-3; 7 positions match TRBD2. V dropped 5 bases and J dropped 4; count of bases not matched to a gene: 9. The V gene's germline CDR1 is MNHEY and CDR2 SMNVEV (reference sequence). CDR3 length: 15 amino acids. This chain's CDR3 is CASSQEGGRADTQYF. CDR3 in DNA: TGTGCCAGCAGTCAGGAGGGAGGGCGGGCAGATACGCAGTATTTT.

V usage is TRBV7-2 and J usage is TRBJ2-7; a weak D match, TRBD2 (5 bases). This CDR3 is 14 amino acids long. V lost 4 bases to trimming and J lost 5 bases, with 15 bases between them. Germline loops: CDR1 SGHTA, CDR2 FQGNSA. This chain's CDR3 is CASSSGRGSDEQYF. The CDR3 DNA is TGTGCCAGCAGCTCAGGACGGGGATCGGACGAGCAGTACTTC.

The chain combines TRBV19 with TRBJ1-1; tentative D call: TRBD1 (5 bases). Germline-derived CDR1 and CDR2 are LNHDA and SQIVND (reference sequence). This CDR3 comprises 13 residues. CDR3 sequence reads: CASKGGADTEAFF. The DNA of the CDR3 is TGTGCTTCTAAGGGTGGGGCCGACACTGAAGCTTTCTTT.

The chain joins TRBV28 to TRBJ2-5; D not resolved. This CDR3 spans 12 amino acids. Trimming removed 5 bases from V and 5 bases from J, with 9 bases in between. Germline V CDR1 and CDR2: MDHEN, SYDVKM. CDR3 loop: CASSPTTETQYF. For the CDR3, the DNA is TGTGCCAGCAGTCCCACTACGGAGACCCAGTACTTC.

The chain uses TRBV30 and TRBJ1-2; 11 bases match TRBD1. Trimming took 3 bases from V and 9 from J; bases not matched to a gene: 3. Germline assignment: CDR1 GTSNPN and CDR2 SVGIG (reference sequence). The CDR3 runs 12 residues. CDR3 nucleotides: TGTGCCTGGAGAGGACAGGGGGCGAGCTACACCTTC. This codes for CAWRGQGASYTF.

A remark on this clone: Other DNA sequences in this sample translate to the same CDR3. The chain carries TRBV19 and TRBJ1-1, with TRBD1 identical over 8 bases. V trimming: 4 bases; J trimming: 5 bases; junction bases outside the gene matches: 3. The CDR3 has 13 amino acids. Per the germline V gene, CDR1 is LNHDA and CDR2 is SQIVND (reference sequence). As DNA, the CDR3 is TGTGCCAGTAGTACACAGGGGGGGACTGAAGCTTTCTTT. It encodes CASSTQGGTEAFF.

CDR3 amino acids: CASSLEAGQGGYTF. CDR3 in DNA: TGCGCCAGCAGCTTGGAGGCAGGGCAGGGCGGCTACACCTTC. The V gene is TRBV5-1, the J gene TRBJ1-2, with D perhaps matching TRBD1 (5 bases). The CDR3 runs to 14 residues. Looked up from germline, CDR1 is SGHRS and CDR2 is YFSETQ. Trimming pared 0 bases from V and 8 bases from J, leaving 14 bases between. The full variable domain, with the rest looked up from reference TRBV5-1 and TRBJ1-2, is KAGVTQTPRYLIKTRGQQVTLSCSPISGHRSVSWYQQTPGQGLQFLFEYFSETQRNKGNFPGRFSGRQFSNSRSEMNVSTLELGDSALYLCASSLEAGQGGYTFGSGTRLTVV.

This chain uses TRBV6-5 with TRBJ2-1, with 7 bases identical to TRBD2. After removal of 9 bases from V and 5 bases from J, the junction contained 10 bases not matched to a gene. Germline CDR1 is MNHEY and CDR2 is SVGAGI. This CDR3 comprises 14 residues. CDR3 DNA sequence: TGTGCCAGTGCCCCTTTGGGGGGGAACAATGAGCAGTTCTTC. It is translated as CASAPLGGNNEQFF.

The CDR3 sequence: CASSILGTVNYGYTF. CDR3 nucleotide sequence: TGTGCCAGTAGTATCCTCGGGACAGTTAACTATGGCTACACCTTC. The chain recombines TRBV19 with TRBJ1-2; TRBD1 matches 7 bases. The CDR3 sequence is 15 residues long. Looked up from germline, CDR1 is LNHDA and CDR2 is SQIVND (reference sequence). The J segment lost 1 base and the V segment lost 3 bases, leaving 5 bases of the junction unmatched.

The CDR3 protein is CATSRGRQTNEKLFF. As DNA, the CDR3 is TGTGCCACCAGCAGAGGGAGGCAGACTAATGAAAAACTGTTTTTT. This chain joins TRBV15 and TRBJ1-4; no clear D. The CDR3 runs 15 residues. The germline gives CDR1 LNHNV, CDR2 YYDKDF (reference sequence). Trimming removed 1 base from V and 2 bases from J, with 8 bases in between.

The chain carries TRBV5-1 and TRBJ1-2, with 8 nucleotides matching TRBD1. CDR3 length: 15 amino acids. V gave up 4 bases and J gave up 3 bases; unmatched junction bases: 8. The germline V gene has CDR1 SGHRS and CDR2 YFSETQ. CDR3 coding DNA: TGCGCCAGCAGCCCCTCAGGGGGCGCAGACTATGGCTACACCTTC. This encodes CASSPSGGADYGYTF.

The chain uses TRBV19 and TRBJ2-3, with TRBD1 matching over 10 bases. This CDR3 has 16 amino acids. Per germline, CDR1 LNHDA and CDR2 SQIVND (reference sequence). V was clipped by 6 bases and J by 3 bases; unmatched bases: 9. For the CDR3, the DNA is TGTGCCAGTAGCCCCACCCCGGGACAGGGGACAGATACGCAGTATTTT. It specifies CASSPTPGQGTDTQYF. Based on the CDR3 plus reference TRBV19 and TRBJ2-3, the full variable domain is DGGITQSPKYLFRKEGQNVTLSCEQNLNHDAMYWYRQDPGQGLRLIYYSQIVNDFQKGDIAEGYSVSREKKESFPLTVTSAQKNPTAFYLCASSPTPGQGTDTQYFGPGTRLTVL.

The rearrangement joins TRBV5-1 to TRBJ2-5; weak D call: TRBD2 (5 bases). V was trimmed by 5 bases and J by 4 bases, leaving 12 bases between them. The CDR3 totals 13 residues. In germline, CDR1 is SGHRS, CDR2 YFSETQ. The CDR3: CASSNHAGETQYF. The CDR3 DNA reads as TGCGCCAGCAGTAACCACGCGGGAGAGACCCAGTACTTC.

This clone has only one observation. The rearrangement links TRBV19 to TRBJ2-3; unclear D gene. V was clipped by 6 bases and J by 6 bases, with 16 bases between them. Germline V lookup: CDR1 LNHDA, CDR2 SQIVND (reference sequence). The CDR3 runs to 14 residues. The CDR3 loop reads CASSFSSSVDTQYF. DNA of the CDR3: TGTGCCAGTAGCTTTTCCTCGTCTGTGGATACGCAGTATTTT. Full variable domain (rest looked up from reference TRBV19 and TRBJ2-3): DGGITQSPKYLFRKEGQNVTLSCEQNLNHDAMYWYRQDPGQGLRLIYYSQIVNDFQKGDIAEGYSVSREKKESFPLTVTSAQKNPTAFYLCASSFSSSVDTQYFGPGTRLTVL.

In this sample, this clone turned up a few times. The genes are TRBV7-9 and TRBJ1-1; D is unclear. The CDR3 loop spans 12 amino acids. Germline CDR1 is SEHNR and CDR2 is FQNEAQ (reference sequence). The germline V and J ends were trimmed by 1 base and 7 bases, with 7 bases remaining between them. The CDR3 reads CASSLGGDEAFF. The CDR3 DNA is TGTGCCAGCAGCTTAGGCGGGGATGAAGCTTTCTTT.

The chain uses TRBV19 and TRBJ2-1, with 7 bases fitting TRBD2. Germline-derived CDR1 and CDR2 are LNHDA and SQIVND (reference sequence). V was pared by 6 bases and J by 0 bases, with 8 bases of the junction left unmatched. The CDR3 has 16 residues. The CDR3 DNA is TGTGCCAGTAGCAGACGGGGCGGGAGCTCCTACAATGAGCAGTTCTTC. It translates to CASSRRGGSSYNEQFF.

V gene TRBV19 combines with J gene TRBJ1-1; D possibly corresponds to TRBD1 (6 bases). Germline V gene data show CDR1 as LNHDA and CDR2 as SQIVND (reference sequence). This CDR3 is built from 13 residues. The V end lost 5 bases, the J end lost 6 bases, and 13 bases lay between the germline ends. The CDR3: CASSQDRLSEAFF. CDR3 bases: TGTGCCAGTAGTCAGGACAGACTATCTGAAGCTTTCTTT.

The chain is built from TRBV7-2 and TRBJ2-7, with TRBD2 matching over 7 bases. Trimming cost V 5 bases and J 1 base; bases outside gene matches: 11. Germline V gene sequence: CDR1 SGHTA, CDR2 FQGNSA. The CDR3 has 16 amino acids. CDR3 residues: CASSPQAGVLSYEQYF. The CDR3 DNA is TGTGCCAGCAGCCCGCAGGCGGGGGTACTGTCCTACGAGCAGTACTTC.